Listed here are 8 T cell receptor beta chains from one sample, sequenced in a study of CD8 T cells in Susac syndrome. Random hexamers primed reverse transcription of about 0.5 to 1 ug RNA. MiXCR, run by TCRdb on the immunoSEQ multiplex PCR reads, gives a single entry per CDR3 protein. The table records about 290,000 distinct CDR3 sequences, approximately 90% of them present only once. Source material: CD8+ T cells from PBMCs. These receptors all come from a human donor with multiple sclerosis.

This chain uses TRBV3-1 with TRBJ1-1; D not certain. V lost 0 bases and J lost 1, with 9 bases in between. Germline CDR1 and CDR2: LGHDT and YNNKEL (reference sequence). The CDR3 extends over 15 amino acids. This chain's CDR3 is CASSQEEWPNTEAFF. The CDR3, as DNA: TGTGCCAGCAGCCAAGAGGAATGGCCGAACACTGAAGCTTTCTTT.

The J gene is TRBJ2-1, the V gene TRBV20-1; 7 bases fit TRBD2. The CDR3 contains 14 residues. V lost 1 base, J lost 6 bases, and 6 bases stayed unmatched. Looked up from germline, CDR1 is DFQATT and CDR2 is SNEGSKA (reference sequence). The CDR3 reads CSARGGREGNEQFF. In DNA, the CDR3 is TGCAGTGCTAGAGGCGGGAGAGAAGGCAATGAGCAGTTCTTC.

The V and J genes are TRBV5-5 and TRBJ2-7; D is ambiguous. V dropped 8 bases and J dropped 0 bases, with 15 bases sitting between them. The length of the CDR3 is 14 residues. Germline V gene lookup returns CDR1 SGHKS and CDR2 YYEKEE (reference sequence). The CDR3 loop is CASRPYADSYEQYF. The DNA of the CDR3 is TGTGCCAGTCGCCCTTACGCAGACTCCTACGAGCAGTACTTC. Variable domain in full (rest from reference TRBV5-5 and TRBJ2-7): DAGVTQSPTHLIKTRGQQVTLRCSPISGHKSVSWYQQVLGQGPQFIFQYYEKEERGRGNFPDRFSARQFPNYSSELNVNALLLGDSALYLCASRPYADSYEQYFGPGTRLTVT.

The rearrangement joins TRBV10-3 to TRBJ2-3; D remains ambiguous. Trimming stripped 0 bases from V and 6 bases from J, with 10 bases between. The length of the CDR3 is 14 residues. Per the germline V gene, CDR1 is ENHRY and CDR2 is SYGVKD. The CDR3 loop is CAISESRALDTQYF. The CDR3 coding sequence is TGTGCCATCAGTGAGTCTCGAGCGTTGGATACGCAGTATTTT.

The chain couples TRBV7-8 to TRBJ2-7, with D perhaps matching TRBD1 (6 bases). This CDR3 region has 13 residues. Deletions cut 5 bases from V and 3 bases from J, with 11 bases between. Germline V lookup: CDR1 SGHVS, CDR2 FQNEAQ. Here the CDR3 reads CASSGSQGYEQYF. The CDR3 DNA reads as TGTGCCAGCAGCGGGTCACAGGGCTACGAGCAGTACTTC.

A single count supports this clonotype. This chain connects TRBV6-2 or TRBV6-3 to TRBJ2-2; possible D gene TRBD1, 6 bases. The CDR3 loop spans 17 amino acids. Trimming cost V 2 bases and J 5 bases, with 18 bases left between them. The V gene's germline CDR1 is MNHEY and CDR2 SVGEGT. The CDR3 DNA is TGTGCCAGCAGTTACCCCGGGACACTCTCGGGGACCGGGGAGCTGTTTTTT. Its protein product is CASSYPGTLSGTGELFF.

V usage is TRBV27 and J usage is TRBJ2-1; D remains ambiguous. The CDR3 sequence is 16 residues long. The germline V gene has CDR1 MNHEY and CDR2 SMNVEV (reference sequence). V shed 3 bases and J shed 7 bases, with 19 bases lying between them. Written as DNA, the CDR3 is TGTGCCAGCAGTTTGGTGGGCCGGAGAGGACCTAATGAGCAGTTCTTC. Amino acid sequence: CASSLVGRRGPNEQFF.

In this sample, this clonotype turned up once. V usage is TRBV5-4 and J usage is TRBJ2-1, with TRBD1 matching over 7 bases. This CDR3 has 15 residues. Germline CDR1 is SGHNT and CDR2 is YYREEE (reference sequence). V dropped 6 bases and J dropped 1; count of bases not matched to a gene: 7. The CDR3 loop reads CASNTGTDSYNEQFF. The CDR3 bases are TGTGCCAGCAACACCGGGACAGATTCCTACAATGAGCAGTTCTTC.